Only a few counts were recorded for the clone carrying this T cell receptor beta chain. Using its own MiXCR run on the RT-PCR reads, TCRdb lists one record per CDR3 protein. The sample yields under 30,000 distinct CDR3 sequences, approximately 43% seen once. The sample is drawn from a study of patients and donors after allogeneic stem cell transplantation. Looked up from germline, CDR1 is SGHRS and CDR2 is YFSETQ. V dropped 5 bases and J dropped 8 bases, with 14 bases sitting between them. CDR3 length: 14 residues. The chain combines TRBV5-1 with TRBJ1-6; D is possibly TRBD1 (6 bases). The specimen was blood, either unsorted or a sorted T cell fraction (not recorded which). The sequence derives from a human donor who was either an allogeneic HSCT recipient or a stem cell or donor lymphocyte infusion donor (not recorded which). It is not recorded whose cells these are; they may come from a transplant donor. The CDR3 region is CASRAGTPDSPLHF. In nucleotides, the CDR3 is TGCGCCAGCAGGGCCGGGACACCTGATTCACCCCTCCACTTT.